Shown below are 32 T cell receptor beta chains from a single sample sequenced in a study of shared clonotypes between healthy human individuals (dated by TCRdb to between 2020 and 2021). Preparation of the library involved the immunoSEQ multiplex PCR assay. TCRdb obtained this table from immuneACCESS and retained in-frame rearrangements with V and J assigned. These tables miss some clones; where compared with another copy, unresolved V genes account for less than half of the shortfall, and the remainder is unexplained. Here the sample has about 2,500,000 clones; more than 80% occur a single time. The ten top clones hold 0.11% to 0.15% of the sample. Sequenced material: naive CD4+ T cells sorted from blood. Per the publication, the cell subset or site label means: CD45RA+ positively selected. All receptors derive from a man aged 18 to 35 in good health.

This chain links TRBV5-1 with TRBJ1-4, with D maybe TRBD1 (6 bases). The ends were cut back, 0 bases at V and 2 bases at J, with 8 bases in the middle. Germline CDR1 reads SGHRS; CDR2 reads YFSETQ. The CDR3 runs 15 residues. CDR3 DNA sequence: TGCGCCAGCAGCTTGGATGGACAGACTAATGAAAAACTGTTTTTT. This translates into CASSLDGQTNEKLFF.

The rearrangement links TRBV12-5 to TRBJ1-5; D possibly corresponds to TRBD1 (6 bases). CDR3 length equals 14 residues. Germline loops: CDR1 LGHNT, CDR2 FRNRAP. With 6 bases removed from V and 4 bases from J, the gap between germline ends came to 13 bases. In nucleotides, the CDR3 is TGTGCTAGTGGACTAGCTCAGGGGAATCAGCCCCAGCATTTT. Protein product: CASGLAQGNQPQHF.

Comments on this clone: This specimen includes other DNA sequences encoding the same CDR3. The J gene is TRBJ1-3, the V gene TRBV5-1; D might be TRBD1 (6 bases). The CDR3 extends over 14 amino acids. Looked up from germline, CDR1 is SGHRS and CDR2 is YFSETQ. V lost 3 bases and J 2 bases, leaving 9 bases between the germline ends. CDR3 nucleotides: TGCGCCAGCAGCTCGGCAGGGGCTGGAAACACCATATATTTT. Translation gives CASSSAGAGNTIYF.

Written as DNA, the CDR3 is TGTGCCAGCAGCTTAGCGGAGGGGAGGGAGCAGTTCTTC. Its translation is CASSLAEGREQFF. The chain links TRBV7-2 to TRBJ2-1; D is possibly TRBD2 (6 bases). Looked up from germline, CDR1 is SGHTA and CDR2 is FQGNSA. CDR3 length: 13 residues. The germline V and J ends were trimmed by 0 bases and 10 bases, with 10 bases remaining between them.

This rearrangement joins TRBV29-1 to TRBJ1-4; D ambiguous. This CDR3 is 13 amino acids long. V shed 3 bases and J shed 0 bases, with 5 bases lying between them. CDR1 and CDR2 (germline): SQVTM, ANQGSEA. This chain's CDR3 is CSVELATNEKLFF. The CDR3 nucleotides are TGCAGCGTTGAGCTCGCAACTAATGAAAAACTGTTTTTT.

This clone came up once. This chain joins TRBV6-1 and TRBJ1-4, with a possible D match to TRBD1 (6 bases). From germline, CDR1 is MNHNS and CDR2 SASEGT. The ends were cut back, 5 bases at V and 8 bases at J, with 12 bases in the middle. The CDR3 has 13 amino acids. This CDR3 is CASSIQGWEKLFF. In DNA form, the CDR3 reads TGTGCCAGCAGTATACAGGGTTGGGAAAAACTGTTTTTT.

The rearrangement links TRBV5-6 to TRBJ1-5, with unresolved D. The CDR3 length is 13 residues. V lost 2 bases and J 6 bases, leaving 9 bases between the germline ends. Germline CDR1 reads SGHDT; CDR2 reads YYEEEE. In DNA form, the CDR3 reads TGTGCCAGCAGCTTCGACTCTGGTCAGCCCCAGCATTTT. Translated: CASSFDSGQPQHF.

The chain links TRBV18 to TRBJ1-6; the D is unclear. Germline V gene lookup returns CDR1 KGHSH and CDR2 LQKENI. The V end was cut by 3 bases, the J end by 8 bases, with 17 bases between. The CDR3 is made up of 16 amino acids. CDR3 nucleotide sequence: TGTGCCAGCTCACCCCGGGAATCGACGGTCTATTCACCCCTCCACTTT. Protein sequence: CASSPRESTVYSPLHF. Supplemented by reference TRBV18 and TRBJ1-6, the full variable domain reads NAGVMQNPRHLVRRRGQEARLRCSPMKGHSHVYWYRQLPEEGLKFMVYLQKENIIDESGMPKERFSAEFPKEGPSILRIQQVVRGDSAAYFCASSPRESTVYSPLHFGNGTRLTVT.

V and J are TRBV30 and TRBJ2-1; 11 nucleotides line up with TRBD2. Germline V gene data show CDR1 as GTSNPN and CDR2 as SVGIG (reference sequence). This CDR3 region has 16 residues. Trimming at V came to 3 bases and at J to 10 bases, leaving 14 bases not matched to a gene. The DNA for the CDR3 is TGTGCCTGGAGACTTAGCGGGAGGGGGGAATATTGGGAGCAGTTCTTC. Its translation: CAWRLSGRGEYWEQFF.

The rearrangement joins TRBV13 to TRBJ2-7, with TRBD1 matching over 7 bases. The germline CDR1 and CDR2 sequences are PRHDT and FYEKMQ (reference sequence). This CDR3 is 14 amino acids long. The ends lost 1 base at V and 6 bases at J; junction bases unmatched: 6. Here the CDR3 reads CASSLVDRTGEQYF. CDR3 bases: TGTGCCAGCAGCTTAGTGGACAGGACAGGCGAGCAGTACTTC. Full variable domain (missing parts from reference TRBV13 and TRBJ2-7): AAGVIQSPRHLIKEKRETATLKCYPIPRHDTVYWYQQGPGQDPQFLISFYEKMQSDKGSIPDRFSAQQFSDYHSELNMSSLELGDSALYFCASSLVDRTGEQYFGPGTRLTVT.

The CDR3: CASSWERGTEAFF. CDR3 coding DNA: TGTGCCAGCAGCTGGGAGCGGGGAACTGAAGCTTTCTTT. The rearrangement links TRBV5-4 to TRBJ1-1, with D unclear. CDR3 length: 13 residues. The V and J ends lost 3 bases and 5 bases respectively, with 11 bases between them. Per the germline V gene, CDR1 is SGHNT and CDR2 is YYREEE (reference sequence).

This clone was seen only a few times. The V gene is TRBV19, the J gene TRBJ1-1; D uncertain. Germline V gene data show CDR1 as LNHDA and CDR2 as SQIVND (reference sequence). CDR3 size: 13 residues. V was clipped by 6 bases and J by 4 bases, with 12 bases between them. CDR3 sequence reads: CASSVAVGTEAFF. DNA of the CDR3: TGTGCCAGTAGCGTCGCGGTCGGCACTGAAGCTTTCTTT.

The count of this clone is one. The chain combines TRBV5-1 with TRBJ2-1, with D possibly TRBD2 on 6 matching bases. V shed 0 bases and J shed 4 bases, with 17 bases lying between them. Germline V gene sequence: CDR1 SGHRS, CDR2 YFSETQ. The CDR3 length is 17 residues. The CDR3 reads CASSLGGSGKSYNEQFF. The CDR3 nucleotides are TGCGCCAGCAGCTTGGGCGGTAGCGGAAAGTCTTACAATGAGCAGTTCTTC. Full variable domain (remainder filled in from reference TRBV5-1 and TRBJ2-1): KAGVTQTPRYLIKTRGQQVTLSCSPISGHRSVSWYQQTPGQGLQFLFEYFSETQRNKGNFPGRFSGRQFSNSRSEMNVSTLELGDSALYLCASSLGGSGKSYNEQFFGPGTRLTVL.

This clone was seen only once. The gene calls are TRBV6-6 and TRBJ1-1; a possible D gene is TRBD1 (6 bases). Trimming stripped 5 bases from V and 5 bases from J, with 15 bases between. This CDR3 has 14 amino acids. The germline V gene encodes CDR1 MNHNY and CDR2 SVGAGI (reference sequence). The CDR3, as DNA: TGTGCCAGCAGTGGGGGCTTGCGGGGGACTGAAGCTTTCTTT. Encoded protein: CASSGGLRGTEAFF.

This clone was counted a single time. This chain joins TRBV4-1 and TRBJ2-1, with no clear D. V was clipped by 1 base and J by 6 bases, with 7 bases between them. The CDR3 loop spans 13 amino acids. Germline-derived CDR1 and CDR2 are MGHRA and YSYEKL. The CDR3 nucleotides are TGCGCCAGCAGCCAAGTGTACAGCAATGAGCAGTTCTTC. This codes for CASSQVYSNEQFF.

The chain is built from TRBV18 and TRBJ2-1, with a weak D call TRBD1 (6 bases). The V end was cut by 8 bases, the J end by 4 bases, with 12 bases between. The CDR3 length is 13 residues. Germline V gives CDR1 KGHSH, CDR2 LQKENI. DNA for the CDR3: TGTGCCAGCGCGGACAGCTATTACAATGAGCAGTTCTTC. It codes for CASADSYYNEQFF.

CDR3 in amino acids: CASRVTSGGDTQYF. The DNA of the CDR3 is TGTGCCAGCAGGGTAACTAGCGGAGGAGATACGCAGTATTTT. The chain combines TRBV2 with TRBJ2-3, with 8 bases identical to TRBD2. Losses at the gene ends were 6 bases for V and 5 bases for J; bases not matched to a gene: 7. The V gene's germline CDR1 is SNHLY and CDR2 FYNNEI. This CDR3 comprises 14 residues.

The chain is built from TRBV21-1 and TRBJ2-2; whether TRBD1, the table's D call, matches the DNA was not checked. TRBV21-1 has pseudogene status. CDR3 length: 16 amino acids. The CDR3 coding sequence is TGTGCCAGCAGCAAAGCGGGACAGGGGGCGAACGGGGAGCTGTTTTTT. Translating it yields CASSKAGQGANGELFF.

The chain is built from TRBV11-2 and TRBJ1-6, with D possibly matching TRBD1 (5 bases). This CDR3 is built from 17 residues. V was trimmed by 1 base and J by 10 bases, leaving 20 bases between them. The germline CDR1 and CDR2 sequences are SGHAT and FQNNGV. CDR3 protein: CASSLAWGGGMISPLHF. The CDR3 region has the DNA TGTGCCAGCAGCTTAGCGTGGGGTGGGGGGATGATATCACCCCTCCACTTT.

The chain combines TRBV14 with TRBJ2-7; D is ambiguous. The CDR3 runs 16 residues. V lost 6 bases and J 5 bases, leaving 23 bases between the germline ends. Germline CDR1 SGHDN, CDR2 FVKESK. This CDR3 is CASRTRRQVLLDEQYF. CDR3 in DNA: TGTGCCAGCAGAACTCGCCGGCAGGTTCTTTTGGACGAGCAGTACTTC.

J is TRBJ2-5 and V is TRBV30; maybe TRBD1 (6 bases). The CDR3 extends over 13 amino acids. Per germline, CDR1 GTSNPN and CDR2 SVGIG (reference sequence). The V and J ends lost 8 bases and 5 bases respectively, with 18 bases between them. The CDR3 is CASSRQDWETQYF. CDR3 nucleotide sequence: TGTGCCAGCTCCAGACAGGACTGGGAGACCCAGTACTTC.

The CDR3 sequence: CSARNPGRAFF. The CDR3 bases are TGCAGTGCTAGGAACCCGGGTCGAGCTTTCTTT. The V gene is TRBV20-1, the J gene TRBJ1-1; no reliable D call. Trimming shortened V by 3 bases and J by 10 bases, and 12 bases separated the two germline ends. Germline CDR1 is DFQATT and CDR2 is SNEGSKA (reference sequence). CDR3 length: 11 amino acids.

V is TRBV6-1 and J is TRBJ1-5, with a tentative D call TRBD1 (5 bases). The CDR3 covers 15 residues. Germline V CDR1 and CDR2: MNHNS, SASEGT. V was clipped by 4 bases and J by 3 bases, with 13 bases between them. The CDR3 DNA is TGTGCCAGCAGTGGCTCCGGGACTTTCAATCAGCCCCAGCATTTT. Amino acid sequence: CASSGSGTFNQPQHF.

The CDR3, as DNA: TGTGCCTGGAGCTTTTTTAGGGCTTCTGGGGCCAACGTCCTGACTTTC. Translated: CAWSFFRASGANVLTF. This chain links TRBV30 with TRBJ2-6; D gene uncertain. Trimming stripped 3 bases from V and 1 base from J, with 13 bases between. The CDR3 loop spans 16 amino acids. In germline, CDR1 is GTSNPN, CDR2 SVGIG (reference sequence).

Regarding this clone: The sample has other DNA sequences that encode this CDR3 too. The CDR3 bases are TGTGCCAGCAGCTTAGCGGGGGGTGAGACCCAGTACTTC. Protein product: CASSLAGGETQYF. This chain links TRBV5-5 with TRBJ2-5, with 9 bases identical to TRBD2. The germline V gene has CDR1 SGHKS and CDR2 YYEKEE (reference sequence). V gave up 2 bases and J gave up 5 bases; unmatched junction bases: 1. This CDR3 is 13 amino acids long.

This clone was observed once. The chain couples TRBV2 to TRBJ2-4, with TRBD2 as a possible D gene (5 bases). The CDR3 spans 14 residues. The V gene lost 4 bases and the J gene lost 3 bases, with 10 bases spanning the gap. In germline, CDR1 is SNHLY, CDR2 FYNNEI. The CDR3 protein is CASSADDYKNIQYF. In DNA form, the CDR3 reads TGTGCCAGCAGTGCAGACGACTACAAAAACATTCAGTACTTC.

The chain couples TRBV5-1 to TRBJ2-2; 10 bases map to TRBD1. J lost 6 bases, V lost 4 bases, and 6 bases had no gene match. The CDR3 extends over 15 amino acids. CDR1 is SGHRS and CDR2 is YFSETQ in the germline V gene. The CDR3 DNA follows: TGCGCCAGCAGCATAGGGACAGGGGCCGCCGGGGAGCTGTTTTTT. Translated, it gives CASSIGTGAAGELFF. Using reference TRBV5-1 and TRBJ2-2 for the parts outside the CDR3, the full variable domain is KAGVTQTPRYLIKTRGQQVTLSCSPISGHRSVSWYQQTPGQGLQFLFEYFSETQRNKGNFPGRFSGRQFSNSRSEMNVSTLELGDSALYLCASSIGTGAAGELFFGEGSRLTVL.

On this clone: The junction and the germline gene differ at one end; a read error may be behind it. The V and J genes are TRBV6-1 and TRBJ1-1; D perhaps matches TRBD1 (5 bases). From germline, CDR1 is MNHNS and CDR2 SASEGT. The CDR3 loop spans 15 amino acids. CDR3 loop: CASRDRQRWNAEAFF. DNA for the CDR3: TGTGCCAGCAGGGACCGACAGAGATGGAACGCTGAAGCTTTCTTT.

The rearrangement joins TRBV4-1 to TRBJ1-6; D not certain. This CDR3 has 15 amino acids. The V gene's germline CDR1 is MGHRA and CDR2 YSYEKL. V was pared by 3 bases and J by 4 bases, with 10 bases between. DNA of the CDR3: TGCGCCAGCAGCCAGATGGACTCTTATAATTCACCCCTCCACTTT. It yields the protein CASSQMDSYNSPLHF.

The chain has TRBV12-5 and TRBJ2-2; a weak D match, TRBD1 (6 bases). The germline V gene has CDR1 LGHNT and CDR2 FRNRAP. The length of the CDR3 is 15 residues. The V gene lost 0 bases and the J gene lost 2 bases, with 7 bases spanning the gap. The DNA for the CDR3 is TGTGCTAGTGGTTTGGTACAGGGTAACACCGGGGAGCTGTTTTTT. Translated, it gives CASGLVQGNTGELFF.

The chain recombines TRBV7-9 with TRBJ1-1; tentative D call: TRBD1 (6 bases). V was shortened by 5 bases and J by 10 bases, with 14 bases between the two germline ends. CDR1 and CDR2 (germline): SEHNR, FQNEAQ (reference sequence). This CDR3 is 12 amino acids long. The CDR3 here is CASSPSTGRAFF. CDR3 DNA sequence: TGTGCCAGCAGCCCGTCTACAGGGAGAGCTTTCTTT.

CDR3 region: CASTPHRAAGIYEQYF. The CDR3 bases are TGTGCCAGTACTCCCCATCGGGCCGCGGGAATTTACGAGCAGTACTTC. The chain carries TRBV19 and TRBJ2-7, with a weak D call TRBD2 (6 bases). Per the germline V gene, CDR1 is LNHDA and CDR2 is SQIVND (reference sequence). This CDR3 has 16 amino acids. Trimming took 7 bases from V and 4 from J, leaving 23 bases between them.